This is a list of T cell receptor beta chains from one sample in a study of T cell repertoires in cytomegalovirus infection. TCRdb passed the reads through MiXCR, listing each CDR3 protein once. In the table there are around 130,000 distinct CDR3 sequences, about 24% of which are singletons. These receptors lack a known antigen. The source material was PBMCs, sequenced either directly or after in vitro stimulation (not recorded which). The receptors stem from a human donor in good health (CMV status not recorded). Some clones in this sample may be carry-over from other donors' samples. CDR3s include the opening cysteine and the closing phenylalanine or tryptophan.

CDR3,V,J
CASSFFDRSYGYTF,TRBV5-6,TRBJ1-2
CASSYSIDPDTQYF,TRBV6-2/TRBV6-3,TRBJ2-3
CASSPETVPYSYNEQFF,TRBV7-9,TRBJ2-1
CASPWAGKGYTF,TRBV12-3/TRBV12-4,TRBJ1-2
CASSHTMGQGTNTGELFF,TRBV4-1,TRBJ2-2
CASSYEAGARDTQYF,TRBV6-2/TRBV6-3,TRBJ2-3
CASSPDSSEQFF,TRBV6-2/TRBV6-3,TRBJ2-1
CAWSGSSGNTIYF,TRBV30,TRBJ1-3
CASSDPGLPVSTDTQYF,TRBV12-3/TRBV12-4,TRBJ2-3
CASSLMTDTQYF,TRBV7-2,TRBJ2-3
CASSLGGGGPRNEQFF,TRBV7-2,TRBJ2-1
CASSLDRGLRELFF,TRBV7-2,TRBJ2-2
CASRPSSRGNTEAFF,TRBV19,TRBJ1-1
CASSPVGEGRSEQFF,TRBV4-1,TRBJ2-1
CASSFPGEDTQYF,TRBV5-1,TRBJ2-3
CARKSPGLAGHSYEQYF,TRBV11-1,TRBJ2-7
CAVRVAAGNTIYF,TRBV12-5,TRBJ1-3
CASSLATGMDEQFF,TRBV7-2,TRBJ2-1
CASSLFADTYEQYF,TRBV28,TRBJ2-7
CSAGRGLAGAEQFF,TRBV20-1,TRBJ2-1
CASSLRGSYGYTF,TRBV27,TRBJ1-2
CASKAAGVATGGETQYF,TRBV6-2/TRBV6-3,TRBJ2-5
CASSLAGGTPGGTGELFF,TRBV7-9,TRBJ2-2
CSHPRGPNEQFF,TRBV20-1,TRBJ2-1
CASSYTMGQGDTNEQFF,TRBV6-2/TRBV6-3,TRBJ2-1
CASSQTDGNTGELFF,TRBV4-3,TRBJ2-2
CASGQGYGELFF,TRBV12-5,TRBJ2-2
CASSFGTGVEKLFF,TRBV6-5,TRBJ1-4
CASSANGAIPDTQYF,TRBV7-8,TRBJ2-3
CASSQPEQPSNQPQHF,TRBV23-1,TRBJ1-5
CASSPYEMNTEAFF,TRBV18,TRBJ1-1
CASSPALRTYETQYF,TRBV7-9,TRBJ2-5